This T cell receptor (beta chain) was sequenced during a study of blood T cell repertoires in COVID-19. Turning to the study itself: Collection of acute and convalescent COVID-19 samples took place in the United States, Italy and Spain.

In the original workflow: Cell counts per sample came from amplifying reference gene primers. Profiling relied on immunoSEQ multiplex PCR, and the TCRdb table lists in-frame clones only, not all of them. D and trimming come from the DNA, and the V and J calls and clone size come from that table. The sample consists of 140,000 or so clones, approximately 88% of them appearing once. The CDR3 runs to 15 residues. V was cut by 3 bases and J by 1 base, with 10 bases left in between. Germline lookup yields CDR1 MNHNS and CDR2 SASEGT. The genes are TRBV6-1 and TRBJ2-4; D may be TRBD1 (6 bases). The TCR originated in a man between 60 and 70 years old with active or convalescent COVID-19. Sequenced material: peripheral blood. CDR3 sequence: CASSEGAPAKNIQYF. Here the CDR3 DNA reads TGTGCCAGCAGTGAGGGGGCCCCCGCCAAAAACATTCAGTACTTC.